This T cell receptor beta chain was retrieved from a study of PD-1 blockade in classical Hodgkin lymphoma. Relapse was seen in all patients after autologous stem cell transplantation, and brentuximab vedotin exposure was variable. TCRdb's copy holds only in-frame clones and misses some; the assay was immunoSEQ multiplex PCR. Here the sample spans some 38,000 clones, over 65% being singletons. The sequences come from peripheral blood mononuclear cells (PBMCs), collected at baseline. The TCR was taken from a human donor with classical Hodgkin lymphoma.

The DNA of the CDR3 is TGTGCCAGCAGCTTAGTTGAGTGGGAGACCCAGTACTTC. It encodes CASSLVEWETQYF. The chain links TRBV7-9 to TRBJ2-5; D remains unclear. Germline V gene sequence: CDR1 SEHNR, CDR2 FQNEAQ (reference sequence). This CDR3 has 13 residues. V lost 1 base and J 5 bases, leaving 8 bases between the germline ends.